Below, 25 T cell receptor beta chains from the same sample are listed, as sequenced in a study of spatial heterogeneity in lung cancer. TCRdb used MiXCR to reprocess the 5' RACE reads, holding one entry per CDR3 protein. The table lists about 43,000 distinct CDR3 sequences, approximately 24% of them singletons. The time point was: blood at routine non-recurrence follow-up after resection. Source: PBMCs, taken at follow-up. These receptors came from a female donor with early-stage non-small cell lung cancer.

This clonotype occurred many times. In nucleotides, the CDR3 is TGTGCCACCCGGGACAGCCTCTTAACTGAAGCTTTCTTT. It specifies CATRDSLLTEAFF. The V call is TRBV7-9, the J call TRBJ1-1; 7 positions agree with TRBD1. This CDR3 comprises 13 residues. Germline lookup yields CDR1 SEHNR and CDR2 FQNEAQ (reference sequence). V shed 10 bases and J 5 bases; nucleotides not matched to a gene: 10. Filled out from reference TRBV7-9 and TRBJ1-1, the complete variable domain reads DTGVSQNPRHKITKRGQNVTFRCDPISEHNRLYWYRQTLGQGPEFLTYFQNEAQLEKSRLLSDRFSAERPKGSFSTLEIQRTEQGDSAMYLCATRDSLLTEAFFGQGTRLTVV.

This clonotype has at least ten counts. The rearrangement links TRBV12-5 to TRBJ1-5; no clear D gene. The CDR3 consists of 13 residues. V lost 1 base and J lost 5, with 6 bases in between. CDR1 and CDR2 (germline): LGHNT, FRNRAP. The chain's CDR3 is CASGLEADQPQHF. In nucleotides, the CDR3 is TGTGCTAGTGGTTTGGAAGCGGATCAGCCCCAGCATTTT.

The sample holds a few counts of this clonotype. The CDR3 nucleotides read TGCGCCAGCAGCTTGTGGACTAGCGGGAGTCGGGCGGAGACCCAGTACTTC. Encoded protein: CASSLWTSGSRAETQYF. V gene TRBV5-1 combines with J gene TRBJ2-5; 13 bases fit TRBD2. V trimming: 1 base; J trimming: 5 bases; junction bases outside the gene matches: 8. This CDR3 comprises 17 residues. Per germline, CDR1 SGHRS and CDR2 YFSETQ.

This chain links TRBV5-4 with TRBJ2-3, with TRBD2 matching 7 bases. This CDR3 is built from 16 residues. V gave up 5 bases and J gave up 4 bases; unmatched junction bases: 13. Germline V gives CDR1 SGHNT, CDR2 YYREEE (reference sequence). The CDR3 spells CASSWLSDGLADTQYF. In nucleotides, the CDR3 is TGTGCCAGCAGTTGGCTTTCCGACGGACTAGCAGATACGCAGTATTTT. Together with reference TRBV5-4 and TRBJ2-3, the CDR3 gives the full variable domain: ETGVTQSPTHLIKTRGQQVTLRCSSQSGHNTVSWYQQALGQGPQFIFQYYREEENGRGNFPPRFSGLQFPNYSSELNVNALELDDSALYLCASSWLSDGLADTQYFGPGTRLTVL.

The rearrangement links TRBV11-2 to TRBJ2-2, with D uncertain. The V and J ends lost 3 bases and 2 bases respectively, with 13 bases between them. Germline V lookup: CDR1 SGHAT, CDR2 FQNNGV. The length of the CDR3 is 16 residues. CDR3 loop: CASSLYTTLNTGELFF. As DNA, the CDR3 is TGTGCCAGCAGCTTGTACACAACGCTCAACACCGGGGAGCTGTTTTTT.

The chain employs TRBV6-1 and TRBJ1-2, with a weak D call TRBD1 (6 bases). The CDR3 covers 12 residues. V gave up 5 bases and J gave up 4 bases, with 8 bases separating them. Germline-derived CDR1 and CDR2 are MNHNS and SASEGT. The CDR3 sequence is CASSWTVYGYTF. CDR3 in DNA: TGTGCCAGCAGTTGGACAGTCTATGGCTACACCTTC.

The chain recombines TRBV11-2 with TRBJ1-5; weak D call: TRBD1 (5 bases). Per the germline V gene, CDR1 is SGHAT and CDR2 is FQNNGV. The CDR3 has 15 residues. V gave up 1 base and J gave up 6 bases, with 13 bases separating them. CDR3 in amino acids: CASSLATGTAQPQHF. DNA for the CDR3: TGTGCCAGCAGCTTAGCCACAGGAACAGCTCAGCCCCAGCATTTT.

This clonotype showed up just a few times. This rearrangement joins TRBV5-1 to TRBJ2-7; 7 nucleotides line up with TRBD2. Per the germline V gene, CDR1 is SGHRS and CDR2 is YFSETQ. There are 15 residues in the CDR3. V was clipped by 3 bases and J by 7 bases; unmatched bases: 13. For the CDR3, the DNA is TGCGCCAGCAGCTGGAATGGAGCGGGAAGGGATGAGCAGTACTTC. Its translation: CASSWNGAGRDEQYF.

This chain connects TRBV20-1 to TRBJ1-6; weak D call: TRBD1 (6 bases). The CDR3 length is 16 residues. Per the germline V gene, CDR1 is DFQATT and CDR2 is SNEGSKA (reference sequence). V was clipped by 0 bases and J by 7 bases, with 16 bases between them. For the CDR3, the DNA is TGCAGTGCTAGAGATCCCTTGGGGGGGGCCAATTCACCCCTCCACTTT. This sequence encodes CSARDPLGGANSPLHF.

The genes are TRBV3-1 and TRBJ2-1; 12 bases are shared with TRBD2. The V gene's germline CDR1 is LGHDT and CDR2 YNNKEL (reference sequence). V trimming: 4 bases; J trimming: 7 bases; junction bases outside the gene matches: 8. The CDR3 is 16 residues long. CDR3 amino acids: CASSRSTSGSRNEQFF. The CDR3 DNA reads TGTGCCAGCAGCCGCTCGACTAGCGGGAGCCGTAATGAGCAGTTCTTC.

This clonotype was counted between two and nine times. This chain connects TRBV11-2 to TRBJ1-5, with D tentatively TRBD1 (6 bases). The V end was cut by 0 bases, the J end by 5 bases, with 11 bases between. The CDR3 is 15 amino acids. The germline CDR1 and CDR2 sequences are SGHAT and FQNNGV. CDR3 loop: CASSLDLGGHQPQHF. For the CDR3, the DNA is TGTGCCAGCAGCTTAGATCTGGGGGGCCATCAGCCCCAGCATTTT.

The CDR3 DNA sequence: TGTGCCAGCAGCTTAGCGGGGTCGGAGACCCAGTACTTC. Protein product: CASSLAGSETQYF. V usage is TRBV11-2 and J usage is TRBJ2-5; D possibly corresponds to TRBD2 (5 bases). The CDR3 is 13 amino acids. Trimming removed 1 base from V and 5 bases from J, with 8 bases in between. The germline V gene encodes CDR1 SGHAT and CDR2 FQNNGV. The complete variable domain, with remaining parts taken from reference TRBV11-2 and TRBJ2-5, reads EAGVAQSPRYKIIEKRQSVAFWCNPISGHATLYWYQQILGQGPKLLIQFQNNGVVDDSQLPKDRFSAERLKGVDSTLKIQPAKLEDSAVYLCASSLAGSETQYFGPGTRLLVL.

This clonotype has a count of ten or more. The V gene is TRBV13, the J gene TRBJ1-2; D perhaps matches TRBD1 (5 bases). The CDR3 contains 13 residues. The V end lost 7 bases, the J end lost 4 bases, and 13 bases lay between the germline ends. From germline, CDR1 is PRHDT and CDR2 FYEKMQ (reference sequence). CDR3 sequence: CASNQLGVYGYTF. CDR3 nucleotide sequence: TGTGCCAGCAACCAACTAGGGGTCTATGGCTACACCTTC.

The sample holds many counts of this clonotype. The chain combines TRBV6-2 or TRBV6-3 with TRBJ1-1, with TRBD1 as a possible D gene (6 bases). Trimming shortened V by 7 bases and J by 3 bases, and 15 bases separated the two germline ends. The CDR3 consists of 14 residues. Germline V gene data show CDR1 as MNHEY and CDR2 as SVGEGT. The CDR3 loop is CASTLQGRHTEAFF. In DNA form, the CDR3 reads TGTGCCAGCACCCTACAGGGTAGACACACTGAAGCTTTCTTT.

This chain joins TRBV20-1 and TRBJ2-1, with TRBD2 matching over 11 bases. Trimming removed 6 bases from V and 1 base from J; junction bases left unmatched: 8. This CDR3 is 16 amino acids long. Per the germline V gene, CDR1 is DFQATT and CDR2 is SNEGSKA (reference sequence). The CDR3 region has the DNA TGCAGTGCCCCTCGGACTAGCGGGTTTTCCTACAATGAGCAGTTCTTC. Translation: CSAPRTSGFSYNEQFF.

The chain joins TRBV29-1 to TRBJ1-2; D not resolved. The CDR3 runs to 11 residues. Trimming took 3 bases from V and 7 from J, leaving 9 bases between them. Germline V gene data show CDR1 as SQVTM and CDR2 as ANQGSEA. The CDR3 is CSVEVGAGYTF. CDR3 nucleotides: TGCAGCGTTGAGGTTGGCGCTGGCTACACCTTC.

This rearrangement joins TRBV2 to TRBJ2-3; the D gene could be TRBD1 or TRBD2 (6 bases each). The germline gives CDR1 SNHLY, CDR2 FYNNEI. CDR3 length: 13 amino acids. V lost 2 bases to trimming and J lost 7 bases, with 10 bases between them. In DNA, the CDR3 is TGTGCCAGCAGTGAAAGGGGGGTGAATACGCAGTATTTT. Translated: CASSERGVNTQYF.

The chain combines TRBV10-3 with TRBJ2-1; 13 bases line up with TRBD2. This CDR3 contains 13 residues. From germline, CDR1 is ENHRY and CDR2 SYGVKD. J lost 13 bases, V lost 6 bases, and 6 bases had no gene match. CDR3 region: CAISDGLAGEQFF. The CDR3 DNA is TGTGCCATCAGCGATGGACTAGCGGGAGAACAGTTCTTC.

The rearrangement joins TRBV20-1 to TRBJ2-1, with D uncertain. V shed 6 bases and J shed 7 bases, with 10 bases lying between them. This CDR3 spans 11 amino acids. Per the germline V gene, CDR1 is DFQATT and CDR2 is SNEGSKA (reference sequence). CDR3 sequence (DNA): TGCAGTGCCATCGCGTGGAATGAGCAGTTCTTC. Amino acid sequence: CSAIAWNEQFF.

There are many counts of this clonotype. V is TRBV6-5 and J is TRBJ2-7; 7 nucleotides agree with TRBD2. Per germline, CDR1 MNHEY and CDR2 SVGAGI. J was trimmed by 5 bases and V by 5 bases; bases with no gene match: 12. The CDR3 sequence is 15 residues long. The CDR3 nucleotides read TGTGCCAGCAGTCCCCCCGGGGAGGGGTGGCACGAGCAGTACTTC. Residues: CASSPPGEGWHEQYF.

This clonotype was seen a few times. In DNA, the CDR3 is TGCAGTGCTGGGGAGTTATACCCGAGCTCCTACAATGAGCAGTTCTTC. Amino acids: CSAGELYPSSYNEQFF. The chain links TRBV20-1 to TRBJ2-1; possibly TRBD2 for D (5 bases). Trimming stripped 5 bases from V and 0 bases from J, with 17 bases between. The CDR3 consists of 16 residues. Germline values: CDR1 DFQATT, CDR2 SNEGSKA (reference sequence).

This clonotype was picked up a small number of times. The gene calls are TRBV20-1 and TRBJ2-2; no definite D call. The CDR3 length is 13 residues. V lost 6 bases and J lost 2, with 10 bases in between. CDR1 is DFQATT, CDR2 SNEGSKA, per germline (reference sequence). The CDR3 loop is CSALDRNTGELFF. In DNA, the CDR3 is TGCAGTGCGCTAGACCGAAACACCGGGGAGCTGTTTTTT.

This clonotype has just a few counts. The chain joins TRBV15 to TRBJ2-3; 9 nucleotides agree with TRBD2. Germline assignment: CDR1 LNHNV and CDR2 YYDKDF (reference sequence). CDR3 size: 16 residues. Trimming took 2 bases from V and 0 from J; bases not matched to a gene: 3. This CDR3 is CATSRRLAASTDTQYF. Written as DNA, the CDR3 is TGTGCCACCAGCAGAAGACTAGCGGCCAGCACAGATACGCAGTATTTT.

The chain recombines TRBV4-2 with TRBJ2-5; D gene unclear. The V end lost 5 bases, the J end lost 3 bases, and 16 bases lay between the germline ends. CDR3 length: 15 amino acids. CDR1 is LGHNA and CDR2 is YNFKEQ in the germline V gene. CDR3 protein: CASSFRSSGKETQYF. CDR3 sequence (DNA): TGTGCCAGCAGCTTCCGCTCCAGTGGGAAAGAGACCCAGTACTTC.

The chain employs TRBV7-9 and TRBJ2-5; 7 bases map to TRBD2. Germline V lookup: CDR1 SEHNR, CDR2 FQNEAQ (reference sequence). The CDR3 has 15 amino acids. V lost 3 bases, J lost 5 bases, and 9 bases stayed unmatched. The CDR3 sequence is CASSLRLASRETQYF. DNA of the CDR3: TGTGCCAGCAGCTTGCGACTAGCTAGTCGGGAGACCCAGTACTTC.